This T cell receptor beta chain is from a study of blood T cells in healthy people across ages. At the level of the study: Template switching captured about one barcoded beta molecule per two T cells.

The study, taken as a whole, reports: Naive and antigen-experienced cells could not be conclusively compared, given unsorted PBMCs. Expanded clonotype shifts may have been confounded, as the donors had an unknown CMV status.

The use of a sample-barcoded 5' primer and a J-beta primer mix characterized a second PCR of about 7 to 12 cycles. There were at least 2.5 million CDR3-containing paired-end reads obtained from each sample. Each CDR3 protein is one row after TCRdb ran MiXCR on the 5' RACE reads. Of about 1.4 million distinct CDR3 sequences listed, roughly 59% are singletons. Of note for this clonotype: Its cognate antigen is unknown.

V was shortened by 10 bases and J by 6 bases, with 21 bases between the two germline ends. The CDR3 has 14 amino acids. CDR1 is SGHDN, CDR2 FVKESK, per germline. Sequencing was done on a sample of blood. The source is a man in his late teens or twenties in good health. The chain is built from TRBV14 and TRBJ1-2; perhaps TRBD1 as D (6 bases). CDR3 sequence reads: CATRPGLGAHGYTF. CDR3 coding DNA: TGTGCCACCCGACCGGGGTTGGGGGCACATGGCTACACCTTC. Filled out from reference TRBV14 and TRBJ1-2, the complete variable domain reads EAGVTQFPSHSVIEKGQTVTLRCDPISGHDNLYWYRRVMGKEIKFLLHFVKESKQDESGMPNNRFLAERTGGTYSTLKVQPAELEDSGVYFCATRPGLGAHGYTFGSGTRLTVV.